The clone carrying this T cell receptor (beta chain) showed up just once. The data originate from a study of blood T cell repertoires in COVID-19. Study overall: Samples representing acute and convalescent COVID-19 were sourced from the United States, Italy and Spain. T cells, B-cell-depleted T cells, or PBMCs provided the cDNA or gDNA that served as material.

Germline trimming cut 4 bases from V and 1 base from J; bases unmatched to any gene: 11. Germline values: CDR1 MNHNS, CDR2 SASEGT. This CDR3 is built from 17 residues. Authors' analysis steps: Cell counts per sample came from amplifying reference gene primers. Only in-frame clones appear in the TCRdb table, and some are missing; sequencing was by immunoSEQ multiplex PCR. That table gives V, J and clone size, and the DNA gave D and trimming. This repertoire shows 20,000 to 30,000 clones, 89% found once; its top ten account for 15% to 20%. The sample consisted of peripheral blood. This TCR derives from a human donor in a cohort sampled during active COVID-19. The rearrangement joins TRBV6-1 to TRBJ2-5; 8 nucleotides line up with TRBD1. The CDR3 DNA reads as TGTGCCAGCAGTGCTATCGGACAGGGCGCGTTCCAAGAGACCCAGTACTTC. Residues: CASSAIGQGAFQETQYF.